These 5 T cell receptor beta chains came from one sample sequenced in a study of T cell changes during pregnancy in multiple sclerosis (dated by TCRdb to about 2019). Preparation of the library involved the immunoSEQ multiplex PCR assay. This immuneACCESS table, as held by TCRdb, lists in-frame sequences with V and J called but not all clones. Of the missing ones, under half trace to an unresolved V gene in checked studies; the others have no known cause. Across this sample there are tens of thousands of clones, with 92% seen only once. 2.5% to 3.5% of the sample belongs to the ten largest clones. Source: peripheral blood, taken in the second trimester of pregnancy. All receptors derive from a female donor in good health, enrolled as a control in a pregnancy study.

The J gene is TRBJ2-5, the V gene TRBV7-2; TRBD1 is a possible D gene (5 bases). The V gene lost 3 bases and the J gene lost 1 base, with 6 bases spanning the gap. This CDR3 is built from 13 residues. Germline V gene lookup returns CDR1 SGHTA and CDR2 FQGNSA. CDR3 sequence (DNA): TGTGCCAGCAGCTTCCAGGGCCAAGAGACCCAGTACTTC. As protein: CASSFQGQETQYF.

The chain combines TRBV28 with TRBJ2-4; 9 nucleotides line up with TRBD1. CDR1 is MDHEN, CDR2 SYDVKM, per germline. V lost 3 bases and J lost 8; bases outside the gene matches: 8. The CDR3 contains 15 residues. DNA of the CDR3: TGTGCCAGCAGTTTGCCTACAGGGGGCGCGGACATTCAGTACTTC. This translates into CASSLPTGGADIQYF.

The CDR3 DNA reads as TGTGCCTGGTTCGCCCGACTCCGGGGGATGAACACTGAAGCTTTCTTT. Amino acid sequence: CAWFARLRGMNTEAFF. This rearrangement joins TRBV30 to TRBJ1-1; possible D gene TRBD1, 5 bases. V lost 5 bases to trimming and J lost 0 bases, with 19 bases between them. This CDR3 comprises 16 residues. Per germline, CDR1 GTSNPN and CDR2 SVGIG (reference sequence). Full variable domain (missing parts from reference TRBV30 and TRBJ1-1): SQTIHQWPATLVQPVGSPLSLECTVEGTSNPNLYWYRQAAGRGLQLLFYSVGIGQISSEVPQNLSASRPQDRQFILSSKKLLLSDSGFYLCAWFARLRGMNTEAFFGQGTRLTVV.

The chain combines TRBV18 with TRBJ2-7; 7 nucleotides agree with TRBD2. CDR3 size: 15 residues. Per germline, CDR1 KGHSH and CDR2 LQKENI. V lost 3 bases and J lost 3; bases outside the gene matches: 8. The CDR3 spells CASSPAASGDYEQYF. The CDR3 DNA is TGTGCCAGCTCACCCGCGGCTAGCGGTGACTACGAGCAGTACTTC.

This clone has a single count. V is TRBV4-1 and J is TRBJ2-2; a weak D match, TRBD2 (7 bases). Germline V CDR1 and CDR2: MGHRA, YSYEKL. Trimming took off 3 bases at V and 2 bases at J, with 13 bases between the two ends. The CDR3 length is 16 residues. The CDR3 region is CASSQWGGQNTGELFF. The DNA for the CDR3 is TGCGCCAGCAGCCAGTGGGGGGGACAAAACACCGGGGAGCTGTTTTTT.